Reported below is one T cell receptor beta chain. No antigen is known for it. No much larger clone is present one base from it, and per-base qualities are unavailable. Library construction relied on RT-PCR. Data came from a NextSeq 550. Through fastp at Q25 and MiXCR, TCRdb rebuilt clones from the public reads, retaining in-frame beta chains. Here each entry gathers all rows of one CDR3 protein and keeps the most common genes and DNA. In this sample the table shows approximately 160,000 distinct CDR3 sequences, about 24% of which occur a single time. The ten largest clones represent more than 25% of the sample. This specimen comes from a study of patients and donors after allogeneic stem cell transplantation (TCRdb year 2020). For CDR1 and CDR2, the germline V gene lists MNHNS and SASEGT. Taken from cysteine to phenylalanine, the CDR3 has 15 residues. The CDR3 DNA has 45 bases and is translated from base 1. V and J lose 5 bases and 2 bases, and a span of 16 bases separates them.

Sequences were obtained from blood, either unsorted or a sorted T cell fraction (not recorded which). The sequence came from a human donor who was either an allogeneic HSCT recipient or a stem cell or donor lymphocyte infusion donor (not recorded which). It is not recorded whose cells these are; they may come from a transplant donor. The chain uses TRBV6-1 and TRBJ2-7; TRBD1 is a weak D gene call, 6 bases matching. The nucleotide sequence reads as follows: TGTGCCAGCAGTCTCCGACGGGACACTACCTACGAGCAGTACTTC. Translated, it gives CASSLRRDTTYEQYF.